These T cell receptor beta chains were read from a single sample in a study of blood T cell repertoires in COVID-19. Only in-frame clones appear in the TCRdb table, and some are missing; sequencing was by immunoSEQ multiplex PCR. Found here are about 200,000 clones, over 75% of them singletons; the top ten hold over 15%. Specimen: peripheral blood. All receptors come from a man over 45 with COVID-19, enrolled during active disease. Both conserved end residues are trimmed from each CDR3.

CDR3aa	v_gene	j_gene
ASSTWTSGGGSSYNEQF	TRBV5-1	TRBJ2-1
ASRRTANSYNEQF	TRBV10-2	TRBJ2-1
ASSSSGIDIIQY	TRBV9	TRBJ2-4
ATSDPPPGQGPMYQETQY	TRBV24-1	TRBJ2-5
ASSPGQNTGELF	TRBV9	TRBJ2-2
ASTLGGLIAPYEQY	TRBV28	TRBJ2-7
ASSDHRGSNEKLF	TRBV25-1	TRBJ1-4
ASSSAGVRTDTQY	TRBV7-9	TRBJ2-3
ASSVRGGVDYEQY	TRBV9	TRBJ2-7
ASSLGLAGGQETQY	TRBV5-1	TRBJ2-5
ASSQDKSGGTQY	TRBV7-2	TRBJ2-5
ASSLLAVLETQY	TRBV5-5	TRBJ2-5
ASSQDLATNEKLF	TRBV4-3	TRBJ1-4
ASLEQGENIQY	TRBV5-4	TRBJ2-4
ASSPRQGVDTGELF	TRBV18	TRBJ2-2
ASHPGSVGNTIY	TRBV28	TRBJ1-3
ASSQTGNYEQY	TRBV6-2/TRBV6-3	TRBJ2-7
ASSLNAGNTEAF	TRBV7-9	TRBJ1-1
ASSLGTGVGRTDTQY	TRBV7-2	TRBJ2-3
ASSLWGREQY	TRBV7-9	TRBJ2-7
ASSDTNSGQLGFYGYT	TRBV25-1	TRBJ1-2
SARGTDEQF	TRBV20-1	TRBJ2-1
ASSRGGGGPNTGELF	TRBV11-3	TRBJ2-2
ASSLGPGGTDTQY	TRBV5-6	TRBJ2-3
ASSFSNTGELF	TRBV7-6	TRBJ2-2
AWSVLAGGPGELF	TRBV30	TRBJ2-2
ASSFRTGAETQY	TRBV7-9	TRBJ2-5
ASSRTRGQKNIQY	TRBV18	TRBJ2-4
SIGQGAGYGYT	TRBV29-1	TRBJ1-2
ASKGLAEYNEQF	TRBV27	TRBJ2-1
ASSLGTSGTDTQY	TRBV7-6	TRBJ2-3
ASSLGGQGGKGYT	TRBV7-8	TRBJ1-2
ASSFSGRAAYEQY	TRBV11-2	TRBJ2-7
ASTQDRVGGNEQF	TRBV2	TRBJ2-1
ASSLASEMDEQF	TRBV5-1	TRBJ2-1
ASSFRQGPYNEQF	TRBV2	TRBJ2-1
ASRNGQGPLNYGYT	TRBV2	TRBJ1-2
ASSRQFRETQY	TRBV14	TRBJ2-5
ASSPTGISGNTIY	TRBV7-9	TRBJ1-3
ASSLMFAGVNYGYT	TRBV7-9	TRBJ1-2
ASSFRAEGSGYT	TRBV7-9	TRBJ1-2
ASSFDMSARGEQY	TRBV7-9	TRBJ2-7
AWTGGTTEAF	TRBV30	TRBJ1-1
ASSQYSGGAYEQY	TRBV27	TRBJ2-7
ASTRLAGNKQF	TRBV2	TRBJ2-1